The sequence of this T cell receptor beta chain was determined in a study of blood T cell repertoires in COVID-19. CDR3 size: 13 residues. V dropped 2 bases and J dropped 4 bases, with 8 bases sitting between them. The germline gives CDR1 SGHAT, CDR2 FQNNGV. The table lists this clone with a few counts. The method was immunoSEQ multiplex PCR; TCRdb's version includes in-frame clones alone and lacks a portion of them. The sample has about 72,000 clones, approximately 90% seen once; the top ten hold approximately 4.8%. This chain uses TRBV11-2 with TRBJ1-1; D remains ambiguous. The origin of this receptor is a woman aged 60-75 years with active COVID-19. Sample: peripheral blood. CDR3 amino acids: CASSLSLRTEAFF. The CDR3 coding sequence is TGTGCCAGCAGCTTATCACTACGCACTGAAGCTTTCTTT.